The next 23 T cell receptor beta chains were all read from a single sample in a study of tumor-infiltrating lymphocytes in localized non-small cell lung cancer. Measured with immunoSEQ multiplex PCR; TCRdb has only the in-frame clones, and not every one. The profile shows roughly 12,000 clones, around three fifths of them singletons. The sequencing input was lung tumor tissue. All receptors derive from a human donor with non-small cell lung cancer.

The chain links TRBV19 to TRBJ1-5; D not certain. The V gene's germline CDR1 is LNHDA and CDR2 SQIVND (reference sequence). V lost 3 bases, J lost 0 bases, and 6 bases lay in between. The CDR3 runs 14 residues. CDR3 DNA: TGTGCCAGTAGTATGGGCAATAGCAATCAGCCCCAGCATTTT. Protein product: CASSMGNSNQPQHF.

Judged by abundance, this clone is medium-sized (0.01 to 0.1%). The rearrangement uses TRBV2 and TRBJ1-5; TRBD1 might be the D (5 bases). The CDR3 runs to 18 residues. Per the germline V gene, CDR1 is SNHLY and CDR2 is FYNNEI. Trimming removed 5 bases at V and 0 bases at J, with 20 bases between. The CDR3 loop reads CASSPTSGGFYSNQPQHF. The CDR3 DNA is TGTGCCAGCAGTCCAACCTCGGGGGGGTTTTATAGCAATCAGCCCCAGCATTTT.

This CDR3 reads CASSLGGSSTDTQYF. CDR3 nucleotide sequence: TGTGCCAGCAGCTTGGGCGGGTCTAGCACAGATACGCAGTATTTT. V and J are TRBV5-4 and TRBJ2-3; maybe TRBD2 (5 bases). From germline, CDR1 is SGHNT and CDR2 YYREEE (reference sequence). V was clipped by 0 bases and J by 0 bases, with 8 bases between them. This CDR3 has 15 residues.

This clone was seen a handful of times. The chain is built from TRBV6-5 and TRBJ1-2; 8 nucleotides align to TRBD1. The germline V gene has CDR1 MNHEY and CDR2 SVGAGI. The CDR3 runs to 14 residues. The J segment lost 6 bases and the V segment lost 1 base, leaving 4 bases of the junction unmatched. The CDR3 spells CASSYFGRGHGYTF. The DNA for the CDR3 is TGTGCCAGCAGTTACTTTGGCAGGGGGCATGGCTACACCTTC.

This rearrangement joins TRBV7-6 to TRBJ2-1, with TRBD2 matching over 7 bases. Trimming took 5 bases from V and 3 from J; bases not matched to a gene: 4. From germline, CDR1 is SGHVS and CDR2 FNYEAQ. The CDR3 runs to 14 residues. In nucleotides, the CDR3 is TGTGCCAGCAGCAACTGGACTAGCTACAATGAGCAGTTCTTC. This translates into CASSNWTSYNEQFF. Complete variable domain (other parts from reference TRBV7-6 and TRBJ2-1): GAGVSQSPRYKVTKRGQDVALRCDPISGHVSLYWYRQALGQGPEFLTYFNYEAQQDKSGLPNDRFSAERPEGSISTLTIQRTEQRDSAMYRCASSNWTSYNEQFFGPGTRLTVL.

This clone was observed a few times. The chain uses TRBV4-1 and TRBJ1-5; D call uncertain. This CDR3 is built from 15 residues. Trimming shortened V by 6 bases and J by 5 bases, and 17 bases separated the two germline ends. Germline V lookup: CDR1 MGHRA, CDR2 YSYEKL. DNA of the CDR3: TGCGCCAGCAGGGAAAACCCTTACACCTATCAGCCCCAGCATTTT. This gives the protein CASRENPYTYQPQHF.

The chain uses TRBV7-8 and TRBJ1-4; D unresolved. V shed 1 base and J shed 4 bases, with 22 bases lying between them. Germline V gives CDR1 SGHVS, CDR2 FQNEAQ. This CDR3 comprises 19 residues. The CDR3 DNA reads as TGTGCCAGCAGCTTAGGGTTGGTCGGAAGGCCGTTTGATAATGAAAAACTGTTTTTT. It is translated as CASSLGLVGRPFDNEKLFF. The variable domain in full, with the rest retrieved from reference TRBV7-8 and TRBJ1-4, is GAGVSQSPRYKVAKRGQDVALRCDPISGHVSLFWYQQALGQGPEFLTYFQNEAQLDKSGLPSDRFFAERPEGSVSTLKIQRTQQEDSAVYLCASSLGLVGRPFDNEKLFFGSGTQLSVL.

The CDR3 sequence: CASSPEGQAFMNTEAFF. The CDR3 DNA reads TGTGCCAGCAGTCCAGAGGGACAGGCCTTCATGAACACTGAAGCTTTCTTT. This chain joins TRBV2 and TRBJ1-1, with 8 nucleotides matching TRBD1. CDR1 and CDR2 (germline): SNHLY, FYNNEI. With 5 bases clipped from V and 0 bases from J, the junction kept 11 bases outside the gene matches. The CDR3 consists of 17 residues.

V usage is TRBV20-1 and J usage is TRBJ1-2; no definite D call. The germline V and J ends were trimmed by 6 bases and 4 bases, with 9 bases remaining between them. The CDR3 covers 11 residues. In germline, CDR1 is DFQATT, CDR2 SNEGSKA (reference sequence). This CDR3 reads CSAPQLYGYTF. Written as DNA, the CDR3 is TGCAGTGCCCCACAGCTCTATGGCTACACCTTC.

This clone occurred a few times. V is TRBV5-8 and J is TRBJ1-3, with D uncertain. The CDR3 sequence is 15 residues long. The germline V and J ends were trimmed by 0 bases and 1 base, with 8 bases remaining between them. Germline CDR1 is SGHTS and CDR2 is YDEGEE. Here the CDR3 DNA reads TGTGCCAGCAGCTTGGGTCCCTGGTCTGGAAACACCATATATTTT. Amino acid sequence: CASSLGPWSGNTIYF. Full variable domain (rest looked up from reference TRBV5-8 and TRBJ1-3): EAGVTQSPTHLIKTRGQQATLRCSPISGHTSVYWYQQALGLGLQFLLWYDEGEERNRGNFPPRFSGRQFPNYSSELNVNALELEDSALYLCASSLGPWSGNTIYFGEGSWLTVV.

The J gene is TRBJ1-2, the V gene TRBV7-6; perhaps TRBD1 as D (5 bases). The CDR3 length is 14 residues. Per germline, CDR1 SGHVS and CDR2 FNYEAQ. Trimming removed 2 bases at V and 6 bases at J, with 13 bases between. The DNA of the CDR3 is TGTGCCAGCAGCTTAAGATCCTTAGGGGATGGCTACACCTTC. Translated, it gives CASSLRSLGDGYTF.

V gene TRBV4-1 combines with J gene TRBJ1-1, with TRBD1 identical over 8 bases. Per the germline V gene, CDR1 is MGHRA and CDR2 is YSYEKL. V lost 0 bases and J lost 1; bases outside the gene matches: 4. CDR3 length: 16 residues. CDR3 in DNA: TGCGCCAGCAGCCAAGATGATGACAGGGGGAACACTGAAGCTTTCTTT. Its translation: CASSQDDDRGNTEAFF.

The genes are TRBV28 and TRBJ2-5, with 8 bases matching TRBD1. V was clipped by 7 bases and J by 4 bases; unmatched bases: 5. Germline CDR1 MDHEN, CDR2 SYDVKM. The CDR3 is 13 residues long. CDR3 sequence: CASKTGVRETQYF. CDR3 coding DNA: TGTGCCAGCAAGACAGGGGTAAGAGAGACCCAGTACTTC.

This clone turned up a few times. The V call is TRBV2, the J call TRBJ2-5; D not certain. Germline CDR1 is SNHLY and CDR2 is FYNNEI. The CDR3 length is 13 residues. The V gene lost 2 bases and the J gene lost 5 bases, with 9 bases spanning the gap. The CDR3 sequence is CASSERERETQYF. The CDR3 DNA is TGTGCCAGCAGTGAAAGGGAACGGGAGACCCAGTACTTC.

In this sample, this clone turned up a few times. The chain combines TRBV4-1 with TRBJ1-2; D is unresolved. The V end lost 1 base, the J end lost 13 bases, and 16 bases lay between the germline ends. The CDR3 extends over 13 amino acids. CDR1 is MGHRA and CDR2 is YSYEKL in the germline V gene. The CDR3 region is CASSQGERWPLTF. CDR3 bases: TGCGCCAGCAGCCAAGGGGAGAGGTGGCCTCTCACCTTC.

The chain couples TRBV18 to TRBJ2-6, with 10 nucleotides matching TRBD1. The CDR3 totals 18 residues. CDR1 KGHSH and CDR2 LQKENI come from the germline V gene. V lost 0 bases to trimming and J lost 0 bases; unmatched junction nucleotides: 2. The CDR3 is CASSPPGQGSSGANVLTF. CDR3 nucleotide sequence: TGTGCCAGCTCACCACCGGGACAGGGGTCCTCTGGGGCCAACGTCCTGACTTTC.

The rearrangement joins TRBV6-1 to TRBJ1-2; D unresolved. This CDR3 comprises 14 residues. Germline V gene sequence: CDR1 MNHNS, CDR2 SASEGT. Trimming took 4 bases from V and 4 from J, leaving 13 bases between them. This chain's CDR3 is CASSGANMVYGYTF. CDR3 in DNA: TGTGCCAGCAGTGGGGCAAATATGGTCTATGGCTACACCTTC.

The table lists this clone with a few counts. The genes are TRBV2 and TRBJ2-2; D might be TRBD2 (5 bases). The germline gives CDR1 SNHLY, CDR2 FYNNEI. V was shortened by 4 bases and J by 0 bases, with 6 bases between the two germline ends. CDR3 length: 14 amino acids. The CDR3 loop reads CASSVLANTGELFF. The CDR3 DNA is TGTGCCAGCAGTGTACTAGCGAACACCGGGGAGCTGTTTTTT.

CDR3 coding DNA: TGTGCCACCCGAGGTACGAACACTGAAGCTTTCTTT. This translates into CATRGTNTEAFF. The chain recombines TRBV28 with TRBJ1-1; no reliable D call. The germline CDR1 and CDR2 sequences are MDHEN and SYDVKM. The CDR3 is made up of 12 amino acids. V lost 10 bases and J 1 base, leaving 10 bases between the germline ends.

The chain joins TRBV4-2 to TRBJ1-1; 10 bases fit TRBD1. Germline V gene sequence: CDR1 LGHNA, CDR2 YNFKEQ. The CDR3 is 19 amino acids. The V segment lost 4 bases and the J segment 0 bases; nucleotides outside the gene matches: 14. The chain's CDR3 is CASSPLIGTGDFMNTEAFF. The CDR3 bases are TGTGCCAGCAGCCCACTCATAGGGACAGGGGACTTCATGAACACTGAAGCTTTCTTT.

This clone was recorded only once. The chain has TRBV2 and TRBJ2-2; TRBD1 might be the D (5 bases). Between the trimmed V and J ends, which lost 3 bases and 6 bases, there was a span of 14 bases. CDR3 length: 15 residues. The germline V gene has CDR1 SNHLY and CDR2 FYNNEI. The CDR3 loop reads CASSDYFQGAGELFF. As DNA, the CDR3 is TGTGCCAGCAGTGATTATTTTCAGGGTGCCGGGGAGCTGTTTTTT.

The J gene is TRBJ2-5, the V gene TRBV2; D is ambiguous. Trimming shortened V by 3 bases and J by 3 bases, and 8 bases separated the two germline ends. The germline V gene encodes CDR1 SNHLY and CDR2 FYNNEI. The CDR3 runs 13 residues. CDR3 in DNA: TGTGCCAGCAGTGACGTGGGGAAAGAGACCCAGTACTTC. Translation gives CASSDVGKETQYF.

The chain has TRBV18 and TRBJ2-5; 7 nucleotides match TRBD2. V shed 1 base, J shed 7 bases, and the junction held 6 bases outside the gene matches. In germline, CDR1 is KGHSH, CDR2 LQKENI. This CDR3 has 14 residues. The CDR3 protein is CASSPLRGDGTQYF. The CDR3 coding sequence is TGTGCCAGCTCACCACTCCGGGGGGATGGGACCCAGTACTTC.